This T cell receptor beta chain was documented in a study of vaccination and CD4 T cells after COVID-19. Study details: Four females and six males made up the convalescents, two of whom were Hispanic. Samples were taken after vaccination, a median of approximately 73 days after dose two, with a range of 14 to 241. Study-level results: A nonsignificant median increase from around 21 to 38 SARS-CoV-2-reactive clonotypes was observed.

This clonotype was detected only a few times. Its antigen remains unidentified. Specified treatment: approximately nine-day PBMC culture with coronavirus spike peptide pools or control peptides (ViraFEST assay). TCR sequencing followed the expansion of antigen-specific T cells with peptide pools in ViraFEST. Sequenced with the Oncomine TCR Beta short-read assay was DNA taken from cultured CD4+ T cells. Each CDR3 protein is one row after TCRdb ran MiXCR on the PCR reads. The table has approximately 15,000 distinct CDR3 sequences, approximately 30% seen once; the top ten hold approximately 15%. Sequenced sample: cultured CD4+ T cells from blood. The receptor was isolated from a human donor with COVID-19.

This CDR3 reads CSATGTGRNAEAFF. The CDR3 DNA is TGCAGTGCTACCGGGACAGGGAGAAACGCTGAAGCTTTCTTT. The chain carries TRBV20-1 and TRBJ1-1; TRBD1 matches at 9 bases. This CDR3 comprises 14 residues. Per germline, CDR1 DFQATT and CDR2 SNEGSKA (reference sequence). V was clipped by 4 bases and J by 6 bases; unmatched bases: 9.